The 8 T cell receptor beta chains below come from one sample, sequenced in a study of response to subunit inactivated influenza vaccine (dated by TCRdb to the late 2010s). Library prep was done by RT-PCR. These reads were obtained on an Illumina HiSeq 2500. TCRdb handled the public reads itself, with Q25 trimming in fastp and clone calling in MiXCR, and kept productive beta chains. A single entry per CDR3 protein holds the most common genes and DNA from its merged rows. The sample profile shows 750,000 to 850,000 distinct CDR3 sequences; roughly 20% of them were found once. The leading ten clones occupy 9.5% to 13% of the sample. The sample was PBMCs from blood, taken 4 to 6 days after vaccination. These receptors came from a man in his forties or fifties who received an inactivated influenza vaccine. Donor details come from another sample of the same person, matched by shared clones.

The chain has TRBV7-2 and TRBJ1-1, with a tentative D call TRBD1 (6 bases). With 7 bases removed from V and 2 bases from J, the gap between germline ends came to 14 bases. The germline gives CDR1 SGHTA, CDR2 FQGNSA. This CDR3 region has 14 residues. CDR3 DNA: TGTGCCAGCATCCAGGACAGAATCAACACTGAAGCTTTCTTT. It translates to CASIQDRINTEAFF.

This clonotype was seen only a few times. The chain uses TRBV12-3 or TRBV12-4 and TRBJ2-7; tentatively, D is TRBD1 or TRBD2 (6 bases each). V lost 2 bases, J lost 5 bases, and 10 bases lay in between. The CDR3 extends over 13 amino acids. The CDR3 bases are TGTGCCAGCAGTTTAAGGGGGAGGAACGAGCAGTACTTC. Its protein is CASSLRGRNEQYF.

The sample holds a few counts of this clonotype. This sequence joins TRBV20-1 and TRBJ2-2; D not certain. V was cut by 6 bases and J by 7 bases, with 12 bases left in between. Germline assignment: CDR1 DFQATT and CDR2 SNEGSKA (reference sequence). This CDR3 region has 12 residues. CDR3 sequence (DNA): TGCAGTGCAACACCTCGAGGCGGGGAGCTGTTTTTT. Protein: CSATPRGGELFF.

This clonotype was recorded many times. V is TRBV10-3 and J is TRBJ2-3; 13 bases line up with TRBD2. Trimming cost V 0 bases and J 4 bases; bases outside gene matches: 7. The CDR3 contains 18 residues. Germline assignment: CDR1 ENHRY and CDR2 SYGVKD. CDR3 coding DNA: TGTGCCATCAGTGAGTCCCGGACTAGCGGGAGTTTCGCAGATACGCAGTATTTT. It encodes CAISESRTSGSFADTQYF.

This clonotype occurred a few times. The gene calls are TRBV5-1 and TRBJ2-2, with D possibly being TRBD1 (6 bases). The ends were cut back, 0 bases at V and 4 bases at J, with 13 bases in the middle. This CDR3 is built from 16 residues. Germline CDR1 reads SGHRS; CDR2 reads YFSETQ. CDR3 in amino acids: CASSLVQGKPTGELFF. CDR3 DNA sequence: TGCGCCAGCAGCTTGGTTCAGGGGAAGCCCACCGGGGAGCTGTTTTTT.

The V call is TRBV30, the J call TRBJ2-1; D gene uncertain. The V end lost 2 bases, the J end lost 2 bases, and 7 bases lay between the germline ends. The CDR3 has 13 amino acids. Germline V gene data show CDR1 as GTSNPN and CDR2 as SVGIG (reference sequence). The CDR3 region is CAWSNLAYNEQFF. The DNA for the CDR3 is TGTGCCTGGAGTAACCTAGCCTACAATGAGCAGTTCTTC.

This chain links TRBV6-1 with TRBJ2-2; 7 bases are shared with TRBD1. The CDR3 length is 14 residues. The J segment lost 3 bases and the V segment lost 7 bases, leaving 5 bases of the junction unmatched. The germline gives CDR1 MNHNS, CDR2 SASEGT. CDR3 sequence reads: CASKGQFYTGELFF. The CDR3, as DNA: TGTGCCAGCAAGGGACAGTTTTACACCGGGGAGCTGTTTTTT.

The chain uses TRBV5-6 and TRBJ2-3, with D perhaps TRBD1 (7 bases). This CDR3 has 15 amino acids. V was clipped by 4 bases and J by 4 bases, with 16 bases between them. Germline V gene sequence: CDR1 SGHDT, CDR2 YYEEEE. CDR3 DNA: TGTGCCAGCAGCAAGGGGACTCAGGGGGCAGATACGCAGTATTTT. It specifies CASSKGTQGADTQYF.